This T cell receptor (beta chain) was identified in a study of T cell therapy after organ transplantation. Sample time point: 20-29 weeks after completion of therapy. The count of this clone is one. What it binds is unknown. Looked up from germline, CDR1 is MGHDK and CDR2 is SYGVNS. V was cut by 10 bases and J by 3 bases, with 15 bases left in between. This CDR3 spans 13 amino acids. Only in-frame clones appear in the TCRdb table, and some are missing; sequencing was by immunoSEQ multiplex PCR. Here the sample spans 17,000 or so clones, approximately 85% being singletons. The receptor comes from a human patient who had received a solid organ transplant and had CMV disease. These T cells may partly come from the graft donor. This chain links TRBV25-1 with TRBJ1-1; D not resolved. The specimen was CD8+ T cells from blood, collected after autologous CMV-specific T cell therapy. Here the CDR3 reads CATGAIGDTEAFF. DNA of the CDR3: TGTGCCACCGGAGCAATTGGCGACACTGAAGCTTTCTTT.